This T cell receptor (beta chain) was captured by sequencing in a study of blood T cell repertoires in COVID-19. Only in-frame clones appear in the TCRdb table, and some are missing; sequencing was by immunoSEQ multiplex PCR. Of fewer than 40,000 clones listed, 75% to 90% are singletons. The V gene lost 1 base and the J gene lost 4 bases, with 10 bases spanning the gap. This CDR3 has 14 amino acids. From germline, CDR1 is LGHDT and CDR2 YNNKEL (reference sequence). This sequence joins TRBV3-1 (or the pseudogene TRBV3-2) and TRBJ1-1; D gene unclear. The clonotype comes from a human donor in a cohort sampled during active COVID-19. Sequenced sample: peripheral blood. The DNA of the CDR3 is TGTGCCAGCAGCCAAGCCGGGTCGGTCACTGAAGCTTTCTTT. It is translated as CASSQAGSVTEAFF.